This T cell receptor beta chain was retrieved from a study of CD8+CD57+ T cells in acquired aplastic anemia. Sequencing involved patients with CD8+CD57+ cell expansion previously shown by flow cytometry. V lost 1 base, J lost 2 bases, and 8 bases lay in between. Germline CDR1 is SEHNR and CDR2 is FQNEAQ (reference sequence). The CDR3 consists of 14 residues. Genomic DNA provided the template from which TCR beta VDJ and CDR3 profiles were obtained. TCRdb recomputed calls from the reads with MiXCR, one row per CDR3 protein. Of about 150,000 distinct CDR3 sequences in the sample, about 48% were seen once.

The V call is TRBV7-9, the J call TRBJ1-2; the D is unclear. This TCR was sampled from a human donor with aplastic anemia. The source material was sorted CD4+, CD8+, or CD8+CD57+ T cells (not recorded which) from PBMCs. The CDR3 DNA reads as TGTGCCAGCAGCTTAGACGGGGTGAACTATGGCTACACCTTC. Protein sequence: CASSLDGVNYGYTF. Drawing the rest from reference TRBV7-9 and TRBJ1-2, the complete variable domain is DTGVSQNPRHKITKRGQNVTFRCDPISEHNRLYWYRQTLGQGPEFLTYFQNEAQLEKSRLLSDRFSAERPKGSFSTLEIQRTEQGDSAMYLCASSLDGVNYGYTFGSGTRLTVV.